By its share, the clone carrying this TCR beta chain is medium-sized. The antigen remains unidentified. This sample stems from a study of T cell repertoires in aging, cancer and after chemotherapy. TCR beta rearrangements were amplified from peripheral blood genomic DNA. TRB rearrangements spanning V, D and J were amplified using mixed TRB-A/B primers. TCRdb fed the multiplex PCR reads into MiXCR, producing one record per CDR3 protein. The sample carries 1,000 to 1,500 distinct CDR3 sequences, 20% to 30% recorded once. The J segment lost 7 bases and the V segment lost 6 bases, leaving 6 bases of the junction unmatched. This CDR3 contains 14 residues. The germline V gene has CDR1 LNHDA and CDR2 SQIVND (reference sequence). Findings of the study overall: In hematological cancer patients, infiltrated lymphoid organs may have impaired thymic emigration or peripheral T cell expansion. Untreated cancer patients had significantly lower blood TCR diversity than age-matched healthy donors. The repertoire data cannot show anything about immunological memory following chemotherapy.

Sequenced input: blood. The receptor was isolated from a human donor with a blood cancer. The V call is TRBV19, the J call TRBJ1-4, with 9 bases lining up with TRBD1. CDR3 residues: CASSRTGEAEKLFF. Written as DNA, the CDR3 is TGTGCCAGTAGCCGGACAGGGGAGGCTGAAAAACTGTTTTTT.